One and the same sample provided the 25 T cell receptor beta chains below, sequenced in a study of T cell changes during pregnancy in multiple sclerosis. Assay: immunoSEQ multiplex PCR; the TCRdb copy retains only in-frame clones and omits some. In the table there are 35,000 to 50,000 clones, about 87% of which are singletons. The sequences come from CD4+ T cells from peripheral blood mononuclear cells, collected in the second trimester of pregnancy. The receptors stem from a female donor with multiple sclerosis, enrolled in a pregnancy study.

The chain carries TRBV5-4 and TRBJ2-3, with 10 bases identical to TRBD2. The ends lost 3 bases at V and 2 bases at J; junction bases unmatched: 6. The CDR3 is made up of 16 amino acids. The germline V gene encodes CDR1 SGHNT and CDR2 YYREEE (reference sequence). This chain's CDR3 is CASSSGTSASTDTQYF. The CDR3 DNA follows: TGTGCCAGCAGCTCCGGGACTAGCGCGTCCACAGATACGCAGTATTTT. The whole variable domain, filled in from reference TRBV5-4 and TRBJ2-3, reads ETGVTQSPTHLIKTRGQQVTLRCSSQSGHNTVSWYQQALGQGPQFIFQYYREEENGRGNFPPRFSGLQFPNYSSELNVNALELDDSALYLCASSSGTSASTDTQYFGPGTRLTVL.

The CDR3 loop is CASSFRLSSGNTIYF. Here the CDR3 DNA reads TGTGCCAGCAGTTTTAGACTGAGCTCTGGAAACACCATATATTTT. This chain uses TRBV6-5 with TRBJ1-3; D uncertain. Germline V gene sequence: CDR1 MNHEY, CDR2 SVGAGI. V gave up 4 bases and J gave up 0 bases, with 10 bases separating them. There are 15 residues in the CDR3.

The chain carries TRBV28 and TRBJ2-7; 7 bases are a match to TRBD1. Germline values: CDR1 MDHEN, CDR2 SYDVKM. V was pared by 5 bases and J by 3 bases, with 1 base of the junction left unmatched. This CDR3 contains 12 residues. The CDR3: CASSRQGYEQYF. CDR3 bases: TGTGCCAGCAGTCGACAGGGCTACGAGCAGTACTTC. Variable domain in full (rest from reference TRBV28 and TRBJ2-7): DVKVTQSSRYLVKRTGEKVFLECVQDMDHENMFWYRQDPGLGLRLIYFSYDVKMKEKGDIPEGYSVSREKKERFSLILESASTNQTSMYLCASSRQGYEQYFGPGTRLTVT.

A remark on this clone: An end of the junction differs from the germline gene, which may be a read error. The chain uses TRBV7-7 and TRBJ2-1; TRBD2 matches 13 bases. Germline V gene lookup returns CDR1 SSHAT and CDR2 FNYEAQ (reference sequence). CDR3 length: 15 residues. CDR3 DNA sequence: TGTGCTAGCAGCTTAGGACTAGCGGGAGTAAATGAGCAGTTCTTC. Translating it yields CASSLGLAGVNEQFF.

The sample holds one count of this clone. The rearrangement joins TRBV2 to TRBJ2-3; TRBD2 aligns across 15 bases. The length of the CDR3 is 15 residues. V trimming: 7 bases; J trimming: 3 bases; junction bases outside the gene matches: 2. Germline lookup yields CDR1 SNHLY and CDR2 FYNNEI. The CDR3 here is CASKGLAGGTDTQYF. The CDR3 coding sequence is TGTGCCAGCAAAGGACTAGCGGGAGGGACAGATACGCAGTATTTT.

V and J are TRBV5-1 and TRBJ2-1; 13 bases are a match to TRBD2. Germline V gene data show CDR1 as SGHRS and CDR2 as YFSETQ. The CDR3 runs 15 residues. Trimming cost V 0 bases and J 8 bases; bases outside gene matches: 2. CDR3 bases: TGCGCCAGCAGCTTGGCACTAGCGGGAGGGTATGAGCAGTTCTTC. It encodes CASSLALAGGYEQFF.

The rearrangement uses TRBV5-1 and TRBJ1-4; tentatively, D is TRBD1 (5 bases). The V end lost 0 bases, the J end lost 7 bases, and 13 bases lay between the germline ends. CDR1 and CDR2 from the germline V gene are SGHRS and YFSETQ. The CDR3 totals 15 residues. This chain's CDR3 is CASSLVSGVGEKLFF. In DNA form, the CDR3 reads TGCGCCAGCAGCTTGGTGTCGGGGGTTGGTGAAAAACTGTTTTTT.

The chain's CDR3 is CASSLSRQVDSWDTEAFF. DNA for the CDR3: TGTGCCAGTAGCCTAAGTCGGCAGGTTGATTCCTGGGACACTGAAGCTTTCTTT. This chain connects TRBV19 to TRBJ1-1; D uncertain. The germline gives CDR1 LNHDA, CDR2 SQIVND (reference sequence). V shed 6 bases and J shed 3 bases, with 26 bases lying between them. The CDR3 covers 18 residues.

This chain links TRBV5-1 with TRBJ2-7, with a possible D match to TRBD1 (6 bases). The V and J ends lost 0 bases and 2 bases respectively, with 15 bases between them. The CDR3 extends over 16 amino acids. CDR1 SGHRS and CDR2 YFSETQ come from the germline V gene. The CDR3 is CASSLVGQTGAYEQYF. The CDR3 region has the DNA TGCGCCAGCAGCTTGGTTGGACAGACCGGCGCCTACGAGCAGTACTTC.

The chain couples TRBV5-1 to TRBJ2-3; the D gene is possibly TRBD2 (6 bases). This CDR3 has 15 amino acids. Germline values: CDR1 SGHRS, CDR2 YFSETQ. V shed 0 bases and J shed 2 bases, with 10 bases lying between them. CDR3 residues: CASSLEERATDTQYF. As DNA, the CDR3 is TGCGCCAGCAGCTTGGAAGAGCGGGCCACAGATACGCAGTATTTT.

The chain has TRBV6-6 and TRBJ1-5; D not resolved. Per germline, CDR1 MNHNY and CDR2 SVGAGI (reference sequence). V was clipped by 6 bases and J by 6 bases, with 18 bases between them. The CDR3 has 15 amino acids. CDR3 coding DNA: TGTGCCAGCAGCCCCGAGGGCCTAACCCCTCAGCCCCAGCATTTT. It specifies CASSPEGLTPQPQHF.

This sequence joins TRBV7-2 and TRBJ1-4, with a tentative D call TRBD1 (6 bases). There are 15 residues in the CDR3. Per the germline V gene, CDR1 is SGHTA and CDR2 is FQGNSA. The V end was cut by 5 bases, the J end by 2 bases, with 12 bases between. Here the CDR3 reads CASSLQTGTNEKLFF. The CDR3, as DNA: TGTGCCAGCAGCCTACAAACAGGGACTAATGAAAAACTGTTTTTT.

The V and J genes are TRBV14 and TRBJ2-7, with D tentatively TRBD1 (6 bases). Per the germline V gene, CDR1 is SGHDN and CDR2 is FVKESK. The V gene lost 1 base and the J gene lost 4 bases, with 17 bases spanning the gap. This CDR3 is built from 16 residues. CDR3 protein: CASSQAPGTPKYEQYF. The CDR3, as DNA: TGTGCCAGCAGCCAAGCCCCAGGGACACCGAAATACGAGCAGTACTTC.

The rearrangement links TRBV7-6 to TRBJ1-5, with 8 nucleotides matching TRBD1. CDR1 and CDR2 (germline): SGHVS, FNYEAQ. The CDR3 runs to 15 residues. The V segment lost 5 bases and the J segment 7 bases; nucleotides outside the gene matches: 10. The CDR3: CASSPGTGRLQPQHF. The CDR3 DNA sequence: TGTGCCAGCAGCCCGGGGACAGGAAGGCTGCAGCCCCAGCATTTT.

The chain links TRBV25-1 to TRBJ1-1; 9 nucleotides line up with TRBD1. In germline, CDR1 is MGHDK, CDR2 SYGVNS. Trimming removed 2 bases from V and 5 bases from J; junction bases left unmatched: 12. This CDR3 contains 17 residues. For the CDR3, the DNA is TGTGCCAGCAGTGAACGGCCCCCGGGACAGGGATGGACTGAAGCTTTCTTT. It yields the protein CASSERPPGQGWTEAFF.

This chain joins TRBV13 and TRBJ2-7; D gene uncertain. Trimming left V 4 bases short and J 1 base short, with 20 bases between. The CDR3 has 17 amino acids. Per germline, CDR1 PRHDT and CDR2 FYEKMQ (reference sequence). The CDR3 bases are TGTGCCAGCAGCTCCCCTATCTTAGTAGGCGGATCCTACGAGCAGTACTTC. Amino acids: CASSSPILVGGSYEQYF.

The chain joins TRBV5-1 to TRBJ2-7; D may be TRBD1 (5 bases). The CDR3 consists of 13 residues. From germline, CDR1 is SGHRS and CDR2 YFSETQ. Deletions cut 1 base from V and 3 bases from J, with 8 bases between. The CDR3 nucleotides read TGCGCCAGCAGCTTGTTAGGGGACTACGAGCAGTACTTC. Translated, it gives CASSLLGDYEQYF.

The rearrangement links TRBV27 to TRBJ2-7; D is ambiguous. V was clipped by 2 bases and J by 7 bases, with 21 bases between them. The CDR3 is 16 amino acids. CDR1 and CDR2 (germline): MNHEY, SMNVEV (reference sequence). The DNA of the CDR3 is TGTGCCAGCAGTTTAACCACACCCCCCTCGCCCCAGGAGCAGTACTTC. It encodes CASSLTTPPSPQEQYF.

This clone was counted a single time. The chain joins TRBV5-1 to TRBJ1-2; D gene unclear. CDR1 and CDR2 from the germline V gene are SGHRS and YFSETQ. The germline V and J ends were trimmed by 4 bases and 6 bases, with 10 bases remaining between them. CDR3 length equals 12 residues. The CDR3 DNA is TGCGCCAGCAGCCCGGCCGGGAATGGCTACACCTTC. Its protein product is CASSPAGNGYTF.

The chain has TRBV6-5 and TRBJ2-3, with TRBD2 as a possible D gene (6 bases). Between the trimmed V and J ends, which lost 4 bases and 2 bases, there was a span of 13 bases. The V gene's germline CDR1 is MNHEY and CDR2 SVGAGI. CDR3 size: 15 residues. The CDR3 DNA is TGTGCCAGCAGTTGGAGGGGACTCTACACAGATACGCAGTATTTT. It is translated as CASSWRGLYTDTQYF.

The chain carries TRBV28 and TRBJ2-1; TRBD2 matches at 12 bases. Germline CDR1 is MDHEN and CDR2 is SYDVKM. The ends lost 7 bases at V and 9 bases at J; junction bases unmatched: 7. The CDR3 has 14 residues. Here the CDR3 reads CASMGLAGIGEQFF. The CDR3 DNA reads TGTGCCAGCATGGGACTAGCGGGCATTGGTGAGCAGTTCTTC.

The chain joins TRBV7-9 to TRBJ2-7; 7 bases map to TRBD1. V shed 5 bases and J 7 bases; nucleotides not matched to a gene: 8. The CDR3 is made up of 13 amino acids. In germline, CDR1 is SEHNR, CDR2 FQNEAQ (reference sequence). CDR3 region: CASSPGQDREQYF. The CDR3 DNA is TGTGCCAGCAGCCCCGGACAGGACAGGGAGCAGTACTTC.

This rearrangement joins TRBV19 to TRBJ1-5, with D tentatively TRBD1 (6 bases). This CDR3 comprises 16 residues. Germline CDR1 LNHDA, CDR2 SQIVND (reference sequence). Trimming removed 5 bases at V and 4 bases at J, with 18 bases between. The CDR3 DNA reads as TGTGCCAGTAGTCAACAGGGACCGATAAGGAATCAGCCCCAGCATTTT. It yields the protein CASSQQGPIRNQPQHF. Filled out from reference TRBV19 and TRBJ1-5, the complete variable domain reads DGGITQSPKYLFRKEGQNVTLSCEQNLNHDAMYWYRQDPGQGLRLIYYSQIVNDFQKGDIAEGYSVSREKKESFPLTVTSAQKNPTAFYLCASSQQGPIRNQPQHFGDGTRLSIL.

CDR3 nucleotides: TGCGCCAGCAGCCTGAAATCCAAACAGGGGGCGGCGAACACCGGGGAGCTGTTTTTT. Translating gives CASSLKSKQGAANTGELFF. The chain employs TRBV4-1 and TRBJ2-2, with 9 nucleotides matching TRBD1. CDR1 is MGHRA and CDR2 is YSYEKL in the germline V gene. This CDR3 comprises 19 residues. The trim removed 4 bases at V and 0 bases at J, leaving 12 bases unmatched.

V is TRBV7-9 and J is TRBJ2-7, with 10 nucleotides matching TRBD1. The germline V gene encodes CDR1 SEHNR and CDR2 FQNEAQ (reference sequence). The CDR3 totals 15 residues. The ends lost 5 bases at V and 7 bases at J; junction bases unmatched: 11. The CDR3 sequence: CASSHPGDRGLEQYF. DNA of the CDR3: TGTGCCAGCAGCCATCCCGGGGACAGGGGTCTTGAGCAGTACTTC. Full variable domain (remainder filled in from reference TRBV7-9 and TRBJ2-7): DTGVSQNPRHKITKRGQNVTFRCDPISEHNRLYWYRQTLGQGPEFLTYFQNEAQLEKSRLLSDRFSAERPKGSFSTLEIQRTEQGDSAMYLCASSHPGDRGLEQYFGPGTRLTVT.